This T cell receptor (beta chain) emerged from a study of cytomegalovirus exposure and HLA in healthy donors. The CDR3 extends over 16 amino acids. The junction had 9 bases not matched to a gene; V was cut back by 2 bases and J by 3 bases. Germline CDR1 is KGHSH and CDR2 is LQKENI. It was with 60 Vbeta and 13 Jbeta primers that the PCR ran. Clones were sequenced by immunoSEQ multiplex PCR, and TCRdb holds only the in-frame ones, with some missing. The table records under 200,000 clones, roughly 85% of them present only once. This clone came up once. As yet, its antigen is unknown. At the DNA level, this CDR3 is encoded by other sequences in the same sample as well. Study-level results: Later work showed greater clonal expansion in HLA-associated TCR beta chains than in equally common others.

This cohort consisted of healthy bone marrow donors. The source of this sequence is a woman aged 18-35 years in good health and CMV-seronegative. The chain combines TRBV18 with TRBJ1-1, with 7 nucleotides matching TRBD1. Source material: PBMCs. The CDR3 DNA follows: TGTGCCAGCTCACCAAAGAGGGGGCGAAAGGACACTGAAGCTTTCTTT. This codes for CASSPKRGRKDTEAFF. The variable domain in full, completed from reference TRBV18 and TRBJ1-1, reads NAGVMQNPRHLVRRRGQEARLRCSPMKGHSHVYWYRQLPEEGLKFMVYLQKENIIDESGMPKERFSAEFPKEGPSILRIQQVVRGDSAAYFCASSPKRGRKDTEAFFGQGTRLTVV.